Following are 17 T cell receptor beta chains from one sample sequenced in a study of control samples from healthy donors and cancer patients. Assay: immunoSEQ multiplex PCR; the TCRdb copy retains only in-frame clones and omits some. Of 150,000 to 200,000 clones listed, roughly 90% are singletons. Sequencing used blood. All receptors come from a woman in her fifties or sixties in good health.

The J gene is TRBJ2-6, the V gene TRBV5-1; D possibly corresponds to TRBD1 (5 bases). The V gene's germline CDR1 is SGHRS and CDR2 YFSETQ. The CDR3 has 14 amino acids. Trimming left V 5 bases short and J 0 bases short, with 6 bases between. The CDR3 DNA sequence: TGCGCCAGCAGTGACAGCTCTGGGGCCAACGTCCTGACTTTC. Protein product: CASSDSSGANVLTF.

The chain recombines TRBV27 with TRBJ2-1; 13 bases match TRBD2. CDR3 length: 15 residues. Germline lookup yields CDR1 MNHEY and CDR2 SMNVEV (reference sequence). Losses at the gene ends were 7 bases for V and 7 bases for J; bases not matched to a gene: 7. Here the CDR3 reads CASTRGTSGINEQFF. CDR3 bases: TGTGCCAGCACCAGGGGGACTAGCGGGATTAATGAGCAGTTCTTC.

The chain is built from TRBV2 and TRBJ1-1; D is unclear. The CDR3 loop spans 13 amino acids. The germline V gene has CDR1 SNHLY and CDR2 FYNNEI. V lost 6 bases, J lost 1 base, and 9 bases lay in between. The CDR3 DNA follows: TGTGCCAGCAGCGCTGAAACGAACACTGAAGCTTTCTTT. The encoded protein is CASSAETNTEAFF.

The chain joins TRBV24-1 to TRBJ1-5, with D perhaps matching TRBD1 (5 bases). CDR1 is KGHDR and CDR2 is SFDVKD in the germline V gene. V lost 7 bases, J lost 3 bases, and 12 bases lay in between. The CDR3 consists of 14 residues. The chain's CDR3 is CATRDAGNNQPQHF. The CDR3, as DNA: TGTGCCACCAGGGATGCAGGGAACAATCAGCCCCAGCATTTT.

The chain has TRBV29-1 and TRBJ2-3; TRBD1 aligns across 10 bases. Germline CDR1 reads SQVTM; CDR2 reads ANQGSEA. The trim removed 7 bases at V and 3 bases at J, leaving 4 bases unmatched. The CDR3 covers 13 residues. The CDR3 sequence: CSDRQGATDTQYF. The CDR3 DNA is TGCAGCGATCGACAGGGGGCAACAGATACGCAGTATTTT.

This sequence joins TRBV7-2 and TRBJ1-2; 7 bases are a match to TRBD1. This CDR3 comprises 16 residues. Germline V CDR1 and CDR2: SGHTA, FQGNSA. V dropped 5 bases and J dropped 0; count of bases not matched to a gene: 9. This chain's CDR3 is CASSPDRERANYGYTF. CDR3 DNA: TGTGCCAGCAGCCCTGACAGGGAAAGAGCTAACTATGGCTACACCTTC.

This chain joins TRBV7-2 and TRBJ1-6, with 7 bases lining up with TRBD1. The germline CDR1 and CDR2 sequences are SGHTA and FQGNSA. The CDR3 runs to 15 residues. The J segment lost 9 bases and the V segment lost 5 bases, leaving 10 bases of the junction unmatched. The CDR3 coding sequence is TGTGCCAGCAGCCCACAGGGGCGCGGGGGTTCACCCCTCCACTTT. Amino acid sequence: CASSPQGRGGSPLHF.

The chain is built from TRBV29-1 and TRBJ2-4; D unclear. The CDR3 loop spans 12 amino acids. V was clipped by 3 bases and J by 6 bases, with 9 bases between them. Germline assignment: CDR1 SQVTM and CDR2 ANQGSEA. The CDR3 nucleotides read TGCAGCGTTGAGGGCCTTTCAAACATTCAGTACTTC. This codes for CSVEGLSNIQYF.

V and J are TRBV9 and TRBJ2-4; D possibly uses TRBD1 or TRBD2 (5 bases each). CDR1 and CDR2 from the germline V gene are SGDLS and YYNGEE. This CDR3 is built from 16 residues. Between the trimmed V and J ends, which lost 7 bases and 1 base, there was a span of 18 bases. In DNA form, the CDR3 reads TGTGCCAGCTCGAGAGGGGTAGCGTCCGCCAAAAACATTCAGTACTTC. Its translation: CASSRGVASAKNIQYF.

The chain recombines TRBV30 with TRBJ2-4, with D tentatively TRBD2 (6 bases). Trimming shortened V by 2 bases and J by 0 bases, and 8 bases separated the two germline ends. Germline V gives CDR1 GTSNPN, CDR2 SVGIG (reference sequence). The CDR3 runs 14 residues. The CDR3 sequence: CAWSSRGAKNIQYF. CDR3 bases: TGTGCCTGGAGTTCGCGGGGAGCCAAAAACATTCAGTACTTC.

V and J are TRBV7-2 and TRBJ2-7; D is unclear. The V gene lost 1 base and the J gene lost 2 bases, with 12 bases spanning the gap. The germline V gene has CDR1 SGHTA and CDR2 FQGNSA. The CDR3 totals 15 residues. CDR3 protein: CASSLEGSNPYEQYF. In DNA, the CDR3 is TGTGCCAGCAGCTTAGAGGGCAGCAACCCCTACGAGCAGTACTTC. The full variable domain, its missing parts supplied by reference TRBV7-2 and TRBJ2-7, is GAGVSQSPSNKVTEKGKDVELRCDPISGHTALYWYRQSLGQGLEFLIYFQGNSAPDKSGLPSDRFSAERTGGSVSTLTIQRTQQEDSAVYLCASSLEGSNPYEQYFGPGTRLTVT.

This clone has just a few counts. DNA for the CDR3: TGCGCCAGCAGCCAAGGACTAGCGATAAACACCGGGGAGCTGTTTTTT. This gives the protein CASSQGLAINTGELFF. The chain has TRBV5-1 and TRBJ2-2; 9 bases agree with TRBD2. Losses at the gene ends were 4 bases for V and 2 bases for J; bases not matched to a gene: 6. Germline V gives CDR1 SGHRS, CDR2 YFSETQ. The CDR3 sequence is 16 residues long.

This chain uses TRBV29-1 with TRBJ2-7, with D possibly matching TRBD2 (7 bases). Germline CDR1 and CDR2: SQVTM and ANQGSEA. The ends were cut back, 6 bases at V and 7 bases at J, with 13 bases in the middle. CDR3 length: 11 residues. The CDR3 nucleotides read TGCAGCGTGGGGGGGCTAGGGGAGCAGTACTTC. It codes for CSVGGLGEQYF.

The J gene is TRBJ1-3, the V gene TRBV11-2; unclear D gene. The CDR3 consists of 16 residues. Germline CDR1 and CDR2: SGHAT and FQNNGV. The V gene lost 5 bases and the J gene lost 0 bases, with 14 bases spanning the gap. The CDR3 loop is CASSPLHSLSGNTIYF. DNA of the CDR3: TGTGCCAGCAGCCCCCTACACTCGCTCTCTGGAAACACCATATATTTT.

The V and J genes are TRBV7-3 and TRBJ1-2; possibly TRBD1 for D (5 bases). Germline CDR1 reads SGHTA; CDR2 reads FQGTGA. Trimming removed 5 bases from V and 4 bases from J, with 11 bases in between. The CDR3 covers 13 residues. The CDR3 loop reads CASSPGTVYGYTF. DNA for the CDR3: TGTGCCAGCAGCCCAGGGACCGTCTATGGCTACACCTTC.

The chain employs TRBV12-3 or TRBV12-4 and TRBJ1-2; no clear D gene. The CDR3 runs to 12 residues. The V end was cut by 10 bases, the J end by 1 base, with 10 bases between. The CDR3 reads CAISTDNYGYTF. Here the CDR3 DNA reads TGTGCCATCTCAACGGATAACTATGGCTACACCTTC.

The V gene is TRBV28, the J gene TRBJ2-7; TRBD2 might be the D (5 bases). V was clipped by 5 bases and J by 2 bases, with 22 bases between them. Germline loops: CDR1 MDHEN, CDR2 SYDVKM. This CDR3 is built from 17 residues. In DNA, the CDR3 is TGTGCCAGCAGTCCAGGTGGGCCGACTAATATAGCCTACGAGCAGTACTTC. Translating it yields CASSPGGPTNIAYEQYF.